This T cell receptor beta chain was sequenced for a study of shared clonotypes between healthy human individuals. Clones were sequenced by immunoSEQ multiplex PCR, and TCRdb holds only the in-frame ones, with some missing. The top ten hold approximately 1.2% of the sample, which has over 1.4 million clones, roughly 96% seen once. All of the donors resided in Nashville, Tennessee, and each was a Caucasian adult. The authors divided CD4+ cells into CD45RA+ naive and CD45RA-negative memory subsets. Remarks on this clone: Its antigen remains unidentified.

Study-level points and caveats: Naive subsets tended to show greater estimated richness than memory subsets. Generation probabilities were higher for clonotypes shared across all four sorted-subset donors than for unshared ones.

The CDR3 contains 16 residues. The sample taken for sequencing was naive CD4+ T cells sorted from blood. Subset meaning: CD45RA+ positively selected. The clonotype was recovered from a man aged 25-45 years in good health. V and J are TRBV21-1 and TRBJ2-1; the table names TRBD1, a call not compared with the DNA. TRBV21-1 is a listed pseudogene. CDR3 nucleotide sequence: TGTGCCAGCAGCAAAGCTAGGACAGTGTACTACAATGAGCAGTTCTTC. It yields the protein CASSKARTVYYNEQFF.